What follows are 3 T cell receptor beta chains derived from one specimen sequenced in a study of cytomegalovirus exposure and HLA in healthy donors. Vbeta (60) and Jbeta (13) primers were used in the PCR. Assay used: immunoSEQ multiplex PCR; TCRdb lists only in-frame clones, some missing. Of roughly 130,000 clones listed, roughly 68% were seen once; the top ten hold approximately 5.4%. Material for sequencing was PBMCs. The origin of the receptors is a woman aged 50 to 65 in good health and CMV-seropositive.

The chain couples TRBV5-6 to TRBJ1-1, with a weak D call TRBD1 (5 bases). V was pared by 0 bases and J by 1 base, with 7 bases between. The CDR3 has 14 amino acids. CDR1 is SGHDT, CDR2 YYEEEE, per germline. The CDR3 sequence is CASSLVTGNTEAFF. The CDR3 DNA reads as TGTGCCAGCAGCTTGGTCACAGGGAACACTGAAGCTTTCTTT.

CDR3 DNA: TGTGCCAGCAGACTCCAGGACAGGGACCACGAGCAGTACTTC. Its translation is CASRLQDRDHEQYF. The gene calls are TRBV6-5 and TRBJ2-7, with TRBD1 matching over 8 bases. Germline assignment: CDR1 MNHEY and CDR2 SVGAGI. J gave up 5 bases and V 6 bases, and 9 bases lay outside the gene matches. The CDR3 consists of 14 residues.

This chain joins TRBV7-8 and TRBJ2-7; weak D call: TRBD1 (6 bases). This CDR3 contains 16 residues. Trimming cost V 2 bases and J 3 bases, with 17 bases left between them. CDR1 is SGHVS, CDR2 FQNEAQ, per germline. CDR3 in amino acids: CASSLRAVAGVYEQYF. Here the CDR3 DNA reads TGTGCCAGCAGCTTAAGGGCAGTGGCAGGGGTCTACGAGCAGTACTTC.